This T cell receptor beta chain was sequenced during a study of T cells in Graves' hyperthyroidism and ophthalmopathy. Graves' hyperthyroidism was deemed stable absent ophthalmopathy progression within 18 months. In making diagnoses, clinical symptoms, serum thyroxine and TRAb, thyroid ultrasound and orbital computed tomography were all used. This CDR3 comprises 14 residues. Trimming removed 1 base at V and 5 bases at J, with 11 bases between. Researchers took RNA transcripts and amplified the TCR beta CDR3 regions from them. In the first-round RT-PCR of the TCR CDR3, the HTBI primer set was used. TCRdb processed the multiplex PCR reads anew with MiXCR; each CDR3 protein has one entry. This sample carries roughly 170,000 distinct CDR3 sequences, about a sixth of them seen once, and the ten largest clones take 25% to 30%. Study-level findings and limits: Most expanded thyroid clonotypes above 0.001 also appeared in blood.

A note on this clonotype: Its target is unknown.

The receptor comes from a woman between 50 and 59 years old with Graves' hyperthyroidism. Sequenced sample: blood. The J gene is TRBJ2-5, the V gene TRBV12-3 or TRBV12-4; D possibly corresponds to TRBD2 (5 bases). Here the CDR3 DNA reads TGTGCCAGCAGTTTAGATGGGAGATACGAGACCCAGTACTTC. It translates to CASSLDGRYETQYF.